This TCR beta chain came from a study of blood T cell repertoires in COVID-19. The overall study: PBMCs, B-cell-depleted T cells, or T cells were the source of the cDNA or gDNA that made up the material.

This CDR3 is built from 13 residues. With V trimmed by 8 bases and J by 8 bases, 11 bases remained unmatched. CDR1 is LNHNV, CDR2 YYDKDF, per germline (reference sequence). This clone was observed a handful of times. Only in-frame clones appear in the TCRdb table, and some are missing; sequencing was by immunoSEQ multiplex PCR. Here the sample spans about 320,000 clones, 80% to 90% being singletons. This TCR derives from a man under 40 who had recovered from COVID-19. The chain has TRBV15 and TRBJ1-2; 7 positions agree with TRBD1. The sequencing input was PBMCs or T cells enriched from blood (not recorded which). The CDR3 region has the DNA TGTGCCACCGCCGGGACAGAGCGTACGGGCTACACCTTC. Translating it yields CATAGTERTGYTF. Full variable domain (remainder filled in from reference TRBV15 and TRBJ1-2): DAMVIQNPRYQVTQFGKPVTLSCSQTLNHNVMYWYQQKSSQAPKLLFHYYDKDFNNEADTPDNFQSRRPNTSFCFLDIRSPGLGDTAMYLCATAGTERTGYTFGSGTRLTVV.